This T cell receptor beta chain emerged from a study of Ad26.COV2.S vaccination and SARS-CoV-2 variants. Germline lookup yields CDR1 SGDLS and CDR2 YYNGEE. Trimming shortened V by 1 base and J by 0 bases, and 9 bases separated the two germline ends. CDR3 length equals 15 residues. Treatment meaning: roughly 19 received Ad26.COV2.S at low or high dose, single or two shots; several received placebo; per-sample allocation not given. Material that was analyzed had been drawn on day 63 after the first vaccine or placebo injection. Produced via immunoSEQ multiplex PCR; TCRdb's table is partial and in-frame only. Of some 330,000 clones listed, approximately 87% are singletons.

The sequences come from peripheral blood, collected in a trial of Ad26.COV2.S vaccine versus placebo. The receptor was derived from a person aged 18-60 years who received the Ad26.COV2.S COVID-19 vaccine or a placebo. This chain uses TRBV9 with TRBJ2-3; D not certain. CDR3 amino acids: CASSVSPSSTDTQYF. The CDR3 coding sequence is TGTGCCAGCAGCGTATCGCCGAGCAGCACAGATACGCAGTATTTT.